The 23 T cell receptor beta chains below were found in one sample sequenced in a study of blood T cell repertoires in COVID-19. The repertoire was sequenced with immunoSEQ multiplex PCR; TCRdb's copy has only in-frame clones and lacks some. In the table there are 210,000 or so clones, 80% of which are singletons. Sequencing was done on a sample of PBMCs or T cells enriched from blood (not recorded which). The receptors come from a man aged 25-45 years with acute COVID-19.

This CDR3 is CASSYRAGGALEQYF. CDR3 in DNA: TGTGCCAGCAGTTACCGAGCCGGGGGGGCACTCGAGCAGTACTTC. The chain combines TRBV6-5 with TRBJ2-7, with 8 bases matching TRBD2. Germline V CDR1 and CDR2: MNHEY, SVGAGI. This CDR3 has 15 amino acids. J gave up 6 bases and V 2 bases, and 9 bases lay outside the gene matches.

This sequence joins TRBV5-1 and TRBJ1-2, with 9 bases matching TRBD1. V gave up 0 bases and J gave up 5 bases; unmatched junction bases: 8. The CDR3 length is 16 residues. Germline V gene lookup returns CDR1 SGHRS and CDR2 YFSETQ. The CDR3 coding sequence is TGCGCCAGCAGCTTGGGGACCGGGACAGGGATTTATGGCTACACCTTC. It encodes CASSLGTGTGIYGYTF.

The V and J genes are TRBV7-9 and TRBJ1-2; D remains ambiguous. The CDR3 contains 13 residues. V gave up 0 bases and J gave up 4 bases, with 6 bases separating them. The germline CDR1 and CDR2 sequences are SEHNR and FQNEAQ (reference sequence). CDR3 nucleotides: TGTGCCAGCAGCTTAGCAAACAGCTATGGCTACACCTTC. Translated: CASSLANSYGYTF.

The CDR3: CASSKAGTGVHGYTF. In DNA, the CDR3 is TGCGCCAGCAGCAAAGCCGGGACAGGGGTCCATGGCTACACCTTC. The chain employs TRBV5-1 and TRBJ1-2, with 10 bases aligning to TRBD1. V trimming: 4 bases; J trimming: 6 bases; junction bases outside the gene matches: 9. The CDR3 loop spans 15 amino acids. CDR1 SGHRS and CDR2 YFSETQ come from the germline V gene.

The J gene is TRBJ1-6, the V gene TRBV18; D perhaps matches TRBD1 (5 bases). The CDR3 has 16 amino acids. Per germline, CDR1 KGHSH and CDR2 LQKENI. V was pared by 0 bases and J by 2 bases, with 8 bases between. The CDR3 DNA sequence: TGTGCCAGCTCACCACCGGGACTGACCTATAATTCACCCCTCCACTTT. Protein: CASSPPGLTYNSPLHF.

The chain recombines TRBV7-2 with TRBJ1-2; no firm D call. The CDR3 loop spans 15 amino acids. The germline V gene encodes CDR1 SGHTA and CDR2 FQGNSA. V was clipped by 6 bases and J by 2 bases, with 16 bases between them. Written as DNA, the CDR3 is TGTGCCAGCAGACCTACCCGACTGGCGAACTATGGCTACACCTTC. Amino acid sequence: CASRPTRLANYGYTF.

V and J are TRBV28 and TRBJ1-3; D is possibly TRBD1 (6 bases). This CDR3 is built from 14 residues. V lost 6 bases, J lost 1 base, and 10 bases lay in between. The V gene's germline CDR1 is MDHEN and CDR2 SYDVKM. The CDR3 loop is CASRGQGSGNTIYF. CDR3 nucleotides: TGTGCCAGCAGGGGACAAGGATCTGGAAACACCATATATTTT.

The chain uses TRBV28 and TRBJ1-3; no reliable D call. Between the trimmed V and J ends, which lost 3 bases and 4 bases, there was a span of 10 bases. CDR3 length: 14 amino acids. The germline CDR1 and CDR2 sequences are MDHEN and SYDVKM. The CDR3 loop is CASSFQVSGNTIYF. CDR3 sequence (DNA): TGTGCCAGCAGTTTTCAAGTTAGCGGAAACACCATATATTTT.

This chain uses TRBV3-1 (or the pseudogene TRBV3-2) with TRBJ1-5; possibly TRBD1 for D (6 bases). The length of the CDR3 is 14 residues. CDR1 LGHDT and CDR2 YNNKEL come from the germline V gene (reference sequence). V lost 4 bases and J 5 bases, leaving 12 bases between the germline ends. In nucleotides, the CDR3 is TGTGCCAGCAGCCCGCCAGGGGACCATCAGCCCCAGCATTTT. Amino acid sequence: CASSPPGDHQPQHF.

This clone was found once. This chain uses TRBV11-2 with TRBJ1-4; 10 nucleotides align to TRBD1. The CDR3 contains 15 residues. The V gene end was trimmed by 5 bases and the J gene end by 7 bases; junction bases not matched to a gene: 7. Germline assignment: CDR1 SGHAT and CDR2 FQNNGV. This CDR3 reads CASSPRQGAGEKLFF. The CDR3, as DNA: TGTGCCAGCAGCCCCAGACAGGGGGCCGGTGAAAAACTGTTTTTT.

The J gene is TRBJ1-6, the V gene TRBV10-1, with 7 bases matching TRBD1. This CDR3 has 15 amino acids. V trimming: 4 bases; J trimming: 6 bases; junction bases outside the gene matches: 6. Germline lookup yields CDR1 WNHNN and CDR2 SYGVQD (reference sequence). CDR3 region: CASSGRTGGNSPLHF. As DNA, the CDR3 is TGCGCCAGCAGTGGTCGGACAGGAGGTAATTCACCCCTCCACTTT.

The gene calls are TRBV7-2 and TRBJ2-3, with 11 bases that match TRBD2. V lost 3 bases and J lost 3; bases outside the gene matches: 2. Germline V CDR1 and CDR2: SGHTA, FQGNSA. CDR3 size: 15 residues. Here the CDR3 reads CASSFVAGGTDTQYF. The CDR3 DNA is TGTGCCAGCAGCTTCGTAGCGGGGGGGACAGATACGCAGTATTTT.

The chain recombines TRBV18 with TRBJ2-7; D not certain. The CDR3 is 11 amino acids. In germline, CDR1 is KGHSH, CDR2 LQKENI. V was shortened by 3 bases and J by 3 bases, with 3 bases between the two germline ends. This CDR3 is CASSPRYEQYF. CDR3 in DNA: TGTGCCAGCTCACCCCGCTACGAGCAGTACTTC.

The chain employs TRBV5-4 and TRBJ1-4; 7 bases fit TRBD1. This CDR3 is built from 17 residues. Trimming took 4 bases from V and 0 from J; bases not matched to a gene: 9. Looked up from germline, CDR1 is SGHNT and CDR2 is YYREEE (reference sequence). The CDR3 protein is CASSPPRGGTTNEKLFF. The CDR3 nucleotides read TGTGCCAGCAGCCCCCCCAGAGGGGGCACAACTAATGAAAAACTGTTTTTT.

This chain links TRBV19 with TRBJ1-6; 8 bases line up with TRBD1. V lost 4 bases to trimming and J lost 9 bases; unmatched junction nucleotides: 8. The CDR3 spans 15 residues. Per the germline V gene, CDR1 is LNHDA and CDR2 is SQIVND (reference sequence). CDR3 protein: CASSTGQGGVSPLHF. In DNA, the CDR3 is TGTGCCAGTAGTACCGGACAGGGCGGGGTTTCACCCCTCCACTTT.

The V call is TRBV18, the J call TRBJ1-2; D not resolved. V lost 3 bases and J 2 bases, leaving 10 bases between the germline ends. Germline V CDR1 and CDR2: KGHSH, LQKENI. The CDR3 covers 14 residues. CDR3 sequence reads: CASSPEGTNYGYTF. The CDR3 nucleotides are TGTGCCAGCTCACCTGAGGGCACAAACTATGGCTACACCTTC.

The table lists this clone with a few counts. The rearrangement links TRBV12-3 or TRBV12-4 to TRBJ1-2; TRBD1 matches 9 bases. Germline trimming cut 10 bases from V and 10 bases from J; bases unmatched to any gene: 10. The CDR3 spans 12 residues. CDR3 sequence: CATLGTGRNYTF. In DNA, the CDR3 is TGTGCCACCTTAGGGACAGGGAGAAACTACACCTTC.

The genes are TRBV5-5 and TRBJ2-3, with TRBD1 matching 10 bases. This CDR3 region has 15 residues. Germline V lookup: CDR1 SGHKS, CDR2 YYEKEE (reference sequence). V shed 4 bases, J shed 4 bases, and the junction held 6 bases outside the gene matches. The CDR3 bases are TGTGCCAGCAGCCGGACAGGGGGGAGGGCAGATACGCAGTATTTT. This encodes CASSRTGGRADTQYF.

Notes on this clone: A junction end diverges from the germline sequence, so it may reflect a read error. DNA of the CDR3: TGTGCCGGCAGCCTTGGGGGGAGGGTGCAGTACTTC. Its translation: CAGSLGGRVQYF. The chain links TRBV28 to TRBJ2-7; 7 positions agree with TRBD2. The germline gives CDR1 MDHEN, CDR2 SYDVKM. CDR3 length: 12 residues.

The chain couples TRBV27 to TRBJ1-1, with 10 bases aligning to TRBD1. Germline CDR1 and CDR2: MNHEY and SMNVEV (reference sequence). The CDR3 is 16 amino acids. J lost 1 base, V lost 8 bases, and 10 bases had no gene match. The CDR3 loop is CASSPAGQGKNTEAFF. The CDR3, as DNA: TGTGCCAGCTCCCCGGCGGGACAGGGGAAGAACACTGAAGCTTTCTTT.

J is TRBJ2-7 and V is TRBV6-5; the D gene is possibly TRBD2 (6 bases). The germline V and J ends were trimmed by 7 bases and 0 bases, with 13 bases remaining between them. In germline, CDR1 is MNHEY, CDR2 SVGAGI. The CDR3 covers 14 residues. CDR3 in DNA: TGTGCCAGCACCCAAAGGAGGGACTCCTACGAGCAGTACTTC. This codes for CASTQRRDSYEQYF.

This clone has more than one count but fewer than ten. J is TRBJ1-1 and V is TRBV6-5; 7 bases are shared with TRBD1. J lost 1 base, V lost 4 bases, and 3 bases had no gene match. From germline, CDR1 is MNHEY and CDR2 SVGAGI. The CDR3 loop spans 14 amino acids. DNA of the CDR3: TGTGCCAGCAGTTCACAGGGGCGGAACACTGAAGCTTTCTTT. Translation gives CASSSQGRNTEAFF.

The V gene is TRBV5-5, the J gene TRBJ1-2; D remains unclear. The germline V and J ends were trimmed by 0 bases and 3 bases, with 15 bases remaining between them. CDR3 length: 16 residues. CDR1 and CDR2 from the germline V gene are SGHKS and YYEKEE (reference sequence). This CDR3 is CASSLASGPPDYGYTF. In nucleotides, the CDR3 is TGTGCCAGCAGCTTGGCGAGCGGGCCTCCGGACTATGGCTACACCTTC.